Shown below are 27 T cell receptor beta chains from a single sample sequenced in a study of vaccination and CD4 T cells after COVID-19. For these TCRs, the target antigens are not known. Sequence data for DNA of cultured CD4+ T cells were generated by the Oncomine TCR Beta short-read assay. MiXCR was run by TCRdb on the PCR reads, yielding one entry per CDR3 protein. The data hold about 12,000 distinct CDR3 sequences, with approximately 69% observed a single time. Treatment in this sample: approximately 9-day PBMC culture with coronavirus spike peptide pools or control peptides (ViraFEST assay). Sample: CD4+ T cells from blood, cultured in vitro. These receptors were taken from a human donor who had recovered from COVID-19.

The chain carries TRBV6-5 and TRBJ2-7, with 12 bases lining up with TRBD2. This CDR3 comprises 17 residues. The V gene's germline CDR1 is MNHEY and CDR2 SVGAGI. V gave up 2 bases and J gave up 5 bases; unmatched junction bases: 10. DNA of the CDR3: TGTGCCAGCAGTTACGAAAGACTAGCGGGAGATCTCAACGAGCAGTACTTC. Protein: CASSYERLAGDLNEQYF.

CDR3 DNA sequence: TGTGCCAGCAGTGCCGGGACAGGGTGGGGTGACACTGAAGCTTTCTTT. Its protein product is CASSAGTGWGDTEAFF. This chain joins TRBV27 and TRBJ1-1, with 9 bases fitting TRBD1. This CDR3 is 16 amino acids long. The germline gives CDR1 MNHEY, CDR2 SMNVEV (reference sequence). V was clipped by 5 bases and J by 3 bases; unmatched bases: 10.

The J gene is TRBJ2-5, the V gene TRBV15, with 7 bases fitting TRBD1. There are 16 residues in the CDR3. Unmatched junction bases numbered 10, after V lost 1 base and J lost 5 bases. Germline loops: CDR1 LNHNV, CDR2 YYDKDF (reference sequence). The CDR3 region is CATSRGELTGAETQYF. CDR3 DNA sequence: TGTGCCACCAGCAGAGGCGAGCTTACAGGGGCCGAGACCCAGTACTTC.

The rearrangement joins TRBV20-1 to TRBJ2-7, with 10 bases matching TRBD1. The germline gives CDR1 DFQATT, CDR2 SNEGSKA (reference sequence). The V gene end was trimmed by 5 bases and the J gene end by 3 bases; junction bases not matched to a gene: 7. The CDR3 has 14 amino acids. The CDR3 protein is CSADRQGAFYEQYF. The DNA of the CDR3 is TGCAGTGCTGACCGACAGGGGGCTTTCTACGAGCAGTACTTC.

This clonotype turned up a few times. The chain carries TRBV11-3 and TRBJ2-2, with D possibly being TRBD1 (5 bases). Trimming stripped 5 bases from V and 2 bases from J, with 15 bases between. CDR1 and CDR2 (germline): SGHNT, YENEEA. The CDR3 covers 16 residues. The DNA of the CDR3 is TGTGCCAGCAGCGGGGCGACGTACAGTAACACCGGGGAGCTGTTTTTT. This sequence encodes CASSGATYSNTGELFF.

The chain employs TRBV14 and TRBJ1-1; no definite D call. From germline, CDR1 is SGHDN and CDR2 FVKESK. This CDR3 is 14 amino acids long. Trimming cost V 1 base and J 8 bases, with 14 bases left between them. The CDR3 sequence is CASSQAGRPSEAFF. The CDR3 nucleotides are TGTGCCAGCAGCCAAGCCGGCAGGCCATCGGAAGCTTTCTTT.

This chain connects TRBV6-1 to TRBJ1-5; TRBD1 might be the D (5 bases). V gave up 8 bases and J gave up 7 bases, with 12 bases separating them. The germline V gene encodes CDR1 MNHNS and CDR2 SASEGT. This CDR3 region has 12 residues. The DNA for the CDR3 is TGTGCCAGCGGCCGAGGGGAACAGCCCCAGCATTTT. Its translation: CASGRGEQPQHF.

This chain joins TRBV27 and TRBJ2-1; D may be TRBD1 (6 bases). This CDR3 has 20 amino acids. V was pared by 5 bases and J by 0 bases, with 26 bases between. The germline V gene has CDR1 MNHEY and CDR2 SMNVEV (reference sequence). CDR3 loop: CASSVQGIRSPLYSYNEQFF. The CDR3 DNA follows: TGTGCCAGCAGTGTACAGGGTATACGGTCCCCCCTTTACTCCTACAATGAGCAGTTCTTC.

This sequence joins TRBV7-2 and TRBJ2-3; 7 positions match TRBD2. The CDR3 is 16 amino acids. V gave up 3 bases and J gave up 4 bases; unmatched junction bases: 10. Germline V gene lookup returns CDR1 SGHTA and CDR2 FQGNSA. CDR3 DNA sequence: TGTGCCAGCAGCTTTACTAGCGCACCCAAGCCAGATACGCAGTATTTT. It codes for CASSFTSAPKPDTQYF.

This chain links TRBV28 with TRBJ1-6; a weak D match, TRBD1 (6 bases). Looked up from germline, CDR1 is MDHEN and CDR2 is SYDVKM. Trimming pared 2 bases from V and 1 base from J, leaving 15 bases between. The CDR3 has 18 residues. CDR3 loop: CASSLIGGGRSYNSPLHF. The CDR3 DNA is TGTGCCAGCAGTTTAATCGGCGGGGGGCGGTCCTATAATTCACCCCTCCACTTT.

The V call is TRBV19, the J call TRBJ1-2, with TRBD1 matching 9 bases. The CDR3 is 16 amino acids. J was trimmed by 2 bases and V by 5 bases; bases with no gene match: 9. CDR1 is LNHDA and CDR2 is SQIVND in the germline V gene (reference sequence). The CDR3 reads CASSPHRGRGNYGYTF. CDR3 DNA sequence: TGTGCCAGTAGTCCCCACAGGGGGCGCGGGAACTATGGCTACACCTTC.

J is TRBJ2-3 and V is TRBV20-1, with 8 bases matching TRBD2. CDR3 length equals 14 residues. From germline, CDR1 is DFQATT and CDR2 SNEGSKA (reference sequence). With V trimmed by 3 bases and J by 1 base, 3 bases remained unmatched. The CDR3 here is CSASGRAGTDTQYF. CDR3 coding DNA: TGCAGTGCTAGCGGGAGGGCCGGCACAGATACGCAGTATTTT.

This clonotype was seen just once. The chain has TRBV6-2 or TRBV6-3 and TRBJ1-5; 7 bases are a match to TRBD1. V trimming: 11 bases; J trimming: 0 bases; junction bases outside the gene matches: 16. Looked up from germline, CDR1 is MNHEY and CDR2 is SVGEGT. CDR3 length: 17 residues. The CDR3 sequence: CAVRRQGETYSNQPQHF. CDR3 sequence (DNA): TGTGCCGTTAGGAGACAGGGAGAAACATATAGCAATCAGCCCCAGCATTTT.

This clonotype was observed a handful of times. The rearrangement links TRBV7-6 to TRBJ2-5; 9 nucleotides agree with TRBD2. Germline lookup yields CDR1 SGHVS and CDR2 FNYEAQ. This CDR3 is built from 15 residues. J lost 7 bases, V lost 1 base, and 7 bases had no gene match. CDR3 DNA: TGTGCCAGCAGCTTAGGCGCTAGCGGGACGGGGACCCAGTACTTC. This codes for CASSLGASGTGTQYF.

In this sample, this clonotype turned up once. V gene TRBV7-2 combines with J gene TRBJ1-5; D unresolved. Germline CDR1 reads SGHTA; CDR2 reads FQGNSA. The CDR3 contains 12 residues. Trimming took off 0 bases at V and 5 bases at J, with 2 bases between the two ends. The CDR3 nucleotides are TGTGCCAGCAGCTTAGCCCATCAGCCCCAGCATTTT. Translation: CASSLAHQPQHF.

The chain combines TRBV15 with TRBJ2-5, with D perhaps matching TRBD2 (6 bases). Deletions cut 2 bases from V and 4 bases from J, with 8 bases between. The CDR3 loop spans 13 amino acids. CDR1 LNHNV and CDR2 YYDKDF come from the germline V gene (reference sequence). The CDR3 sequence: CATSRIAVETQYF. CDR3 coding DNA: TGTGCCACCAGCAGAATAGCGGTAGAGACCCAGTACTTC.

This chain joins TRBV6-1 and TRBJ2-3; 9 bases agree with TRBD1. Trimming took 6 bases from V and 4 from J; bases not matched to a gene: 8. The germline V gene encodes CDR1 MNHNS and CDR2 SASEGT. The CDR3 is made up of 15 amino acids. The CDR3 region is CASSKDRGRPDTQYF. CDR3 DNA sequence: TGTGCCAGCAGCAAGGACAGGGGACGCCCAGATACGCAGTATTTT.

The CDR3 sequence is CSARDPGQNNEKLFF. DNA of the CDR3: TGCAGTGCTAGAGATCCGGGACAGAATAATGAAAAACTGTTTTTT. The chain recombines TRBV20-1 with TRBJ1-4; TRBD1 aligns across 7 bases. The CDR3 totals 15 residues. Germline trimming cut 0 bases from V and 4 bases from J; bases unmatched to any gene: 5. CDR1 and CDR2 (germline): DFQATT, SNEGSKA (reference sequence).

V gene TRBV20-1 combines with J gene TRBJ2-3, with 11 bases that match TRBD2. V shed 2 bases, J shed 4 bases, and the junction held 5 bases outside the gene matches. The germline V gene has CDR1 DFQATT and CDR2 SNEGSKA (reference sequence). This CDR3 has 15 amino acids. As DNA, the CDR3 is TGCAGTGCTAGACCACTAGCGGGAGTTGCAGATACGCAGTATTTT. It encodes CSARPLAGVADTQYF.

J is TRBJ2-1 and V is TRBV7-9, with TRBD2 matching over 12 bases. There are 21 residues in the CDR3. The V gene's germline CDR1 is SEHNR and CDR2 FQNEAQ (reference sequence). Losses at the gene ends were 3 bases for V and 6 bases for J; bases not matched to a gene: 21. This chain's CDR3 is CASSFQPRGQFLAGGGNEQFF. Here the CDR3 DNA reads TGTGCCAGCAGCTTCCAGCCACGCGGGCAGTTCCTAGCGGGAGGGGGCAATGAGCAGTTCTTC.

As concerns this clonotype: The junction departs from germline at one end; a sequencing error may be responsible. V and J are TRBV12-3 or TRBV12-4 and TRBJ2-4; TRBD1 agrees at 9 bases. The CDR3 runs 12 residues. The CDR3 nucleotides are TGTGCCAGCAGTTCTTCCGGGACAGGGTCGCACTTC. Its translation is CASSSSGTGSHF.

This chain links TRBV2 with TRBJ1-2; 10 bases are a match to TRBD1. The length of the CDR3 is 14 residues. Germline trimming cut 5 bases from V and 7 bases from J; bases unmatched to any gene: 7. Per germline, CDR1 SNHLY and CDR2 FYNNEI. CDR3 bases: TGTGCCAGCAGTATGGGACAGGGGATCGGTGGCTACACCTTC. Protein: CASSMGQGIGGYTF.

This chain connects TRBV7-9 to TRBJ2-2; 14 bases match TRBD2. The junction had 5 bases not matched to a gene; V was cut back by 8 bases and J by 6 bases. CDR1 and CDR2 (germline): SEHNR, FQNEAQ (reference sequence). This CDR3 has 15 residues. The CDR3 spells CASGRLAGGPGELFF. CDR3 coding DNA: TGTGCCAGCGGTCGACTAGCGGGAGGGCCCGGGGAGCTGTTTTTT.

This chain connects TRBV15 to TRBJ1-6; maybe TRBD1 (6 bases). The CDR3 is made up of 19 amino acids. Trimming removed 3 bases at V and 0 bases at J, with 18 bases between. Germline V gene sequence: CDR1 LNHNV, CDR2 YYDKDF (reference sequence). CDR3 protein: CATSSFQAGGGSYNSPLHF. Here the CDR3 DNA reads TGTGCCACCAGCAGTTTCCAAGCCGGAGGGGGCTCCTATAATTCACCCCTCCACTTT.

This clonotype has more than one count but fewer than ten. V usage is TRBV29-1 and J usage is TRBJ2-3; D remains ambiguous. V lost 6 bases and J 2 bases, leaving 21 bases between the germline ends. Germline loops: CDR1 SQVTM, CDR2 ANQGSEA. The CDR3 has 16 residues. This CDR3 reads CSVTRRGGSYTDTQYF. The CDR3 DNA follows: TGCAGCGTGACACGCCGTGGTGGGTCCTACACAGATACGCAGTATTTT.

This clonotype was found once. The rearrangement links TRBV19 to TRBJ2-5; D is uncertain. This CDR3 has 13 amino acids. The germline V gene has CDR1 LNHDA and CDR2 SQIVND (reference sequence). V was cut by 7 bases and J by 4 bases, with 13 bases left in between. The CDR3 region is CASTGRALETQYF. The DNA for the CDR3 is TGTGCCAGTACCGGACGGGCACTAGAGACCCAGTACTTC.

This clonotype was counted only a few times. J is TRBJ1-5 and V is TRBV19, with no clear D. Germline CDR1 LNHDA, CDR2 SQIVND (reference sequence). V was cut by 6 bases and J by 6 bases, with 9 bases left in between. The CDR3 is made up of 12 amino acids. The DNA of the CDR3 is TGTGCCAGTAGGGGTGTTATTCAGCCCCAGCATTTT. As protein: CASRGVIQPQHF.